The present TCR beta chain was sequenced within a study of cytomegalovirus exposure and HLA in healthy donors. On the study more broadly: T cells numbering 150 million to 200 million yielded 90 million to 140 million unique TCR beta sequences in an earlier analysis.

Findings of the study overall: Indistinguishable V segments, including TRBV6-2 and TRBV6-3, were excluded. Segments of the TCR beta V type were, in most cases, productive about 90% or about 30% of the time in an earlier analysis.

As to this clone: The antigen is not known.

The germline CDR1 and CDR2 sequences are SGHTA and FQGNSA. This CDR3 comprises 11 residues. V was cut by 5 bases and J by 7 bases, with 8 bases left in between. PCR primers comprised 60 Vbeta and 13 Jbeta primers. Generated by immunoSEQ multiplex PCR, the TCRdb table keeps only in-frame clones and is missing some. Of approximately 100,000 clones listed, approximately 75% were seen once; the top ten hold approximately 2%. The sample was PBMCs. The receptor was derived from a woman between 40 and 50 years old in good health and CMV-seronegative. V gene TRBV7-2 combines with J gene TRBJ1-2; D is undetermined. The CDR3 spells CASSRNSGYTF. The CDR3 DNA reads TGTGCCAGCAGCCGTAACAGTGGCTACACCTTC.